Following are 32 T cell receptor beta chains from one sample sequenced in a study of blood T cell repertoires in COVID-19 (dated by TCRdb to the early 2020s). Library prep was done by the immunoSEQ multiplex PCR assay. In TCRdb, the immuneACCESS table is reduced to in-frame sequences with V and J assigned. These tables do not hold every clone; where another copy was compared, an unresolved V gene accounts for under half, and the others remain unexplained. The sample has about 150,000 clones on record, 70% to 80% of them singletons. Approximately 10% of the sample goes to the ten largest clones. Sample: peripheral blood. The receptors shown here come from a man aged 55 to 70 who had recovered from COVID-19.

V gene TRBV29-1 combines with J gene TRBJ2-2, with TRBD1 identical over 11 bases. Germline V CDR1 and CDR2: SQVTM, ANQGSEA. The CDR3 is 17 residues long. Losses at the gene ends were 0 bases for V and 2 bases for J; bases not matched to a gene: 5. The CDR3 loop is CSVEDQDRGPNTGELFF. The DNA for the CDR3 is TGCAGCGTTGAAGATCAGGACAGGGGGCCCAACACCGGGGAGCTGTTTTTT.

The chain is built from TRBV19 and TRBJ2-1; TRBD2 matches 12 bases. V lost 4 bases and J lost 2; bases outside the gene matches: 0. This CDR3 has 15 amino acids. Germline CDR1 reads LNHDA; CDR2 reads SQIVND (reference sequence). The CDR3 loop is CASSRLAGAYNEQFF. Here the CDR3 DNA reads TGTGCCAGTAGTAGACTAGCGGGGGCCTACAATGAGCAGTTCTTC.

The CDR3, as DNA: TGTGCCAGCAGTTACCCAGGGACAGGGAATTACATTCAGTACTTC. This gives the protein CASSYPGTGNYIQYF. The chain couples TRBV6-2 or TRBV6-3 to TRBJ2-4; 9 bases match TRBD1. The V segment lost 2 bases and the J segment 8 bases; nucleotides outside the gene matches: 7. This CDR3 region has 15 residues. Germline V gene sequence: CDR1 MNHEY, CDR2 SVGEGT.

The gene calls are TRBV30 and TRBJ1-6, with TRBD1 identical over 7 bases. J gave up 4 bases and V 4 bases, and 7 bases lay outside the gene matches. The length of the CDR3 is 15 residues. CDR1 and CDR2 (germline): GTSNPN, SVGIG (reference sequence). The CDR3 reads CAWKEGALYNSPLHF. DNA of the CDR3: TGTGCCTGGAAGGAGGGGGCTCTTTATAATTCACCCCTCCACTTT.

The chain is built from TRBV28 and TRBJ2-3, with TRBD2 matching 7 bases. With V trimmed by 6 bases and J by 4 bases, 7 bases remained unmatched. Per germline, CDR1 MDHEN and CDR2 SYDVKM. CDR3 length equals 14 residues. The CDR3 coding sequence is TGTGCCAGCAGAGCGGGGATGGGCGCAGATACGCAGTATTTT. The encoded protein is CASRAGMGADTQYF.

The chain carries TRBV5-1 and TRBJ2-2; 7 bases fit TRBD1. CDR3 length: 15 residues. Germline CDR1 reads SGHRS; CDR2 reads YFSETQ. The junction had 2 bases not matched to a gene; V was cut back by 0 bases and J by 3 bases. The CDR3 loop is CASSLGGGDTGELFF. CDR3 coding DNA: TGCGCCAGCAGCTTGGGAGGGGGCGACACCGGGGAGCTGTTTTTT. The full variable domain, rest sourced from reference TRBV5-1 and TRBJ2-2, is KAGVTQTPRYLIKTRGQQVTLSCSPISGHRSVSWYQQTPGQGLQFLFEYFSETQRNKGNFPGRFSGRQFSNSRSEMNVSTLELGDSALYLCASSLGGGDTGELFFGEGSRLTVL.

The V call is TRBV30, the J call TRBJ2-7; 7 bases map to TRBD2. The CDR3 length is 14 residues. V shed 1 base, J shed 5 bases, and the junction held 8 bases outside the gene matches. CDR1 and CDR2 (germline): GTSNPN, SVGIG (reference sequence). The CDR3 protein is CAWSEGREGNEQYF. The CDR3 bases are TGTGCCTGGAGTGAAGGGAGGGAGGGGAACGAGCAGTACTTC.

The chain employs TRBV19 and TRBJ1-5, with no clear D. This CDR3 spans 15 amino acids. Germline V gives CDR1 LNHDA, CDR2 SQIVND (reference sequence). Trimming pared 4 bases from V and 0 bases from J, leaving 10 bases between. In DNA form, the CDR3 reads TGTGCCAGTAGTAATGGCCAGAATAGCAATCAGCCCCAGCATTTT. Translation: CASSNGQNSNQPQHF.

The chain is built from TRBV28 and TRBJ2-1; TRBD1 agrees at 9 bases. V was clipped by 6 bases and J by 10 bases; unmatched bases: 13. In germline, CDR1 is MDHEN, CDR2 SYDVKM. The CDR3 totals 15 residues. Here the CDR3 DNA reads TGTGCCAGCAGCTCCCCGGGACAGGGTTTGAGGGAGCAGTTCTTC. Protein product: CASSSPGQGLREQFF.

This clone has just one count. The V and J genes are TRBV7-2 and TRBJ2-5, with 9 nucleotides matching TRBD1. Germline trimming cut 7 bases from V and 4 bases from J; bases unmatched to any gene: 10. The CDR3 runs to 15 residues. The germline V gene encodes CDR1 SGHTA and CDR2 FQGNSA. The CDR3 loop reads CASNPGTGLLETQYF. The DNA of the CDR3 is TGTGCCAGCAACCCCGGGACAGGGCTCCTAGAGACCCAGTACTTC.

The V gene is TRBV7-9, the J gene TRBJ2-1; 11 bases map to TRBD2. The V gene's germline CDR1 is SEHNR and CDR2 FQNEAQ (reference sequence). Trimming took 5 bases from V and 3 from J; bases not matched to a gene: 3. The CDR3 length is 15 residues. The CDR3 nucleotides are TGTGCCAGCAGCCCAGGGACTAGCGGCTACAATGAGCAGTTCTTC. Amino acid sequence: CASSPGTSGYNEQFF.

V usage is TRBV6-2 or TRBV6-3 and J usage is TRBJ2-1, with 14 bases matching TRBD2. V dropped 5 bases and J dropped 12; count of bases not matched to a gene: 6. Per germline, CDR1 MNHEY and CDR2 SVGEGT. The CDR3 is 14 amino acids. The chain's CDR3 is CASSAGTSGSWQFF. In DNA form, the CDR3 reads TGTGCCAGCAGTGCCGGGACTAGCGGGAGTTGGCAGTTCTTC.

The chain employs TRBV29-1 and TRBJ1-4; D perhaps matches TRBD1 (5 bases). This CDR3 has 12 amino acids. CDR1 SQVTM and CDR2 ANQGSEA come from the germline V gene. Trimming pared 2 bases from V and 10 bases from J, leaving 11 bases between. CDR3: CSVESAGRKLFF. The DNA for the CDR3 is TGCAGCGTTGAATCGGCAGGGCGAAAACTGTTTTTT.

This clone showed up many times. The sample holds other DNA sequences that translate to the same CDR3. The genes are TRBV9 and TRBJ2-4; weak D call: TRBD1 (7 bases). The ends were cut back, 4 bases at V and 7 bases at J, with 9 bases in the middle. The CDR3 loop spans 12 amino acids. The V gene's germline CDR1 is SGDLS and CDR2 YYNGEE. This chain's CDR3 is CASSPGGNIQYF. The CDR3 bases are TGTGCCAGCAGCCCAGGGGGGAACATTCAGTACTTC.

The chain has TRBV7-2 and TRBJ2-3; TRBD2 matches at 8 bases. Looked up from germline, CDR1 is SGHTA and CDR2 is FQGNSA. This CDR3 is 17 amino acids long. V lost 4 bases, J lost 0 bases, and 9 bases stayed unmatched. The CDR3 DNA is TGTGCCAGCAGCTCCAGGAGACGGGGGGGCAGCACAGATACGCAGTATTTT. It translates to CASSSRRRGGSTDTQYF.

The genes are TRBV4-3 and TRBJ2-7, with D unresolved. Trimming removed 3 bases at V and 0 bases at J, with 12 bases between. This CDR3 contains 15 residues. The germline gives CDR1 LGHNA, CDR2 YSLEER. Here the CDR3 DNA reads TGCGCCAGCAGCCACCGCCATGGCAGCTCCTACGAGCAGTACTTC. Translated: CASSHRHGSSYEQYF.

The chain links TRBV9 to TRBJ2-3, with a weak D call TRBD2 (5 bases). The CDR3 consists of 17 residues. CDR1 is SGDLS, CDR2 YYNGEE, per germline. Deletions cut 4 bases from V and 0 bases from J, with 18 bases between. The CDR3 is CASSTLSGERSTDTQYF. Here the CDR3 DNA reads TGTGCCAGCAGCACATTATCTGGTGAGCGGAGCACAGATACGCAGTATTTT.

This clone appeared a single time. The chain combines TRBV5-1 with TRBJ2-7; possible D gene TRBD1, 6 bases. CDR1 SGHRS and CDR2 YFSETQ come from the germline V gene. Trimming pared 1 base from V and 0 bases from J, leaving 11 bases between. The CDR3 consists of 15 residues. The CDR3 is CASSLLTGSSYEQYF. DNA for the CDR3: TGCGCCAGCAGCTTGCTTACAGGGAGCTCCTACGAGCAGTACTTC.

CDR3 coding DNA: TGTGCCAGCAGCCGGGACAGTCCAAACACCGGGGAGCTGTTTTTT. Amino acids: CASSRDSPNTGELFF. The gene calls are TRBV11-3 and TRBJ2-2; 7 bases agree with TRBD1. Germline assignment: CDR1 SGHNT and CDR2 YENEEA. The ends lost 5 bases at V and 2 bases at J; junction bases unmatched: 5. The CDR3 spans 15 residues. Using reference TRBV11-3 and TRBJ2-2 for the parts outside the CDR3, the full variable domain is EAGVVQSPRYKIIEKKQPVAFWCNPISGHNTLYWYLQNLGQGPELLIRYENEEAVDDSQLPKDRFSAERLKGVDSTLKIQPAELGDSAVYLCASSRDSPNTGELFFGEGSRLTVL.

V usage is TRBV7-2 and J usage is TRBJ1-5; D is ambiguous. Between the trimmed V and J ends, which lost 2 bases and 6 bases, there was a span of 14 bases. The CDR3 spans 15 residues. Germline CDR1 is SGHTA and CDR2 is FQGNSA. This chain's CDR3 is CASSLMRGLTQPQHF. DNA for the CDR3: TGTGCCAGCAGCTTAATGCGAGGGTTGACTCAGCCCCAGCATTTT.

CDR3 sequence: CASSQAGMYNEQFF. The CDR3 DNA sequence: TGTGCCAGTAGTCAGGCAGGGATGTACAATGAGCAGTTCTTC. The chain has TRBV19 and TRBJ2-1, with D tentatively TRBD1 (5 bases). The V end lost 5 bases, the J end lost 4 bases, and 12 bases lay between the germline ends. There are 14 residues in the CDR3. Germline CDR1 and CDR2: LNHDA and SQIVND (reference sequence).

The CDR3 here is CASSIVSGSYGYTF. The CDR3 nucleotides are TGTGCCAGTAGTATTGTGTCGGGATCTTACGGCTACACCTTC. The V call is TRBV19, the J call TRBJ1-2; D call uncertain. Germline V gives CDR1 LNHDA, CDR2 SQIVND (reference sequence). The CDR3 runs to 14 residues. V was cut by 3 bases and J by 8 bases, with 16 bases left in between.

This clone was picked up a small number of times. The V and J genes are TRBV28 and TRBJ1-5, with D maybe TRBD1 (6 bases). V dropped 5 bases and J dropped 7 bases, with 9 bases sitting between them. The CDR3 has 12 residues. Germline V gene lookup returns CDR1 MDHEN and CDR2 SYDVKM. The CDR3: CASSTGSQPQHF. DNA of the CDR3: TGTGCCAGCAGTACAGGGTCCCAGCCCCAGCATTTT.

J is TRBJ2-7 and V is TRBV3-1 (or the pseudogene TRBV3-2); 8 positions agree with TRBD2. Germline CDR1 LGHDT, CDR2 YNNKEL (reference sequence). J was trimmed by 3 bases and V by 1 base; bases with no gene match: 5. The CDR3 covers 15 residues. The CDR3 region has the DNA TGTGCCAGCAGCCAAGCGGGACTAGAGGACTACGAGCAGTACTTC. This translates into CASSQAGLEDYEQYF.

This sequence joins TRBV28 and TRBJ1-1, with D unclear. Trimming removed 7 bases at V and 5 bases at J, with 17 bases between. The CDR3 is made up of 14 amino acids. Germline-derived CDR1 and CDR2 are MDHEN and SYDVKM. The CDR3 DNA follows: TGTGCCAGCACCCTTACACGAGCCGGGACTGAAGCTTTCTTT. It translates to CASTLTRAGTEAFF.

The chain uses TRBV19 and TRBJ2-1; 10 bases line up with TRBD2. The ends lost 5 bases at V and 13 bases at J; junction bases unmatched: 8. Germline V CDR1 and CDR2: LNHDA, SQIVND (reference sequence). There are 13 residues in the CDR3. CDR3 residues: CASSPGVAGGQFF. The CDR3 DNA is TGTGCCAGTAGTCCCGGGGTAGCGGGGGGACAGTTCTTC.

Concerning this clone itself: One junction end disagrees with the germline gene, perhaps due to a read error. The V call is TRBV7-7, the J call TRBJ2-1; D is ambiguous. Germline CDR1 reads SSHAT; CDR2 reads FNYEAQ (reference sequence). The CDR3 sequence is 15 residues long. The CDR3 spells CASSLATGSYNEQFF. CDR3 DNA sequence: TGTGCTAGCAGCTTAGCTACGGGTTCCTACAATGAGCAGTTCTTC.

The rearrangement joins TRBV6-5 to TRBJ1-1, with D unclear. Trimming took 4 bases from V and 0 from J, leaving 9 bases between them. The CDR3 spans 14 residues. The V gene's germline CDR1 is MNHEY and CDR2 SVGAGI. The CDR3 region has the DNA TGTGCCAGCAGTTTAAGAGACATGAACACTGAAGCTTTCTTT. This gives the protein CASSLRDMNTEAFF.

This rearrangement joins TRBV5-4 to TRBJ1-2; tentative D call: TRBD1 (6 bases). Germline V gives CDR1 SGHNT, CDR2 YYREEE (reference sequence). The CDR3 totals 14 residues. The V end was cut by 0 bases, the J end by 4 bases, with 10 bases between. CDR3: CASSLDREPYGYTF. The CDR3 DNA sequence: TGTGCCAGCAGCTTGGACAGGGAGCCCTATGGCTACACCTTC. Full variable domain (outside the CDR3, taken from reference TRBV5-4 and TRBJ1-2): ETGVTQSPTHLIKTRGQQVTLRCSSQSGHNTVSWYQQALGQGPQFIFQYYREEENGRGNFPPRFSGLQFPNYSSELNVNALELDDSALYLCASSLDREPYGYTFGSGTRLTVV.

Comment on this clone: This specimen includes other DNA sequences encoding the same CDR3. This sequence joins TRBV4-2 and TRBJ1-1, with no clear D. Trimming pared 3 bases from V and 3 bases from J, leaving 8 bases between. Germline V gene sequence: CDR1 LGHNA, CDR2 YNFKEQ. The CDR3 sequence is 13 residues long. The CDR3: CASSHPRDTEAFF. The CDR3 nucleotides read TGTGCCAGCAGCCACCCGAGGGACACTGAAGCTTTCTTT.

There are many counts of this clone. The chain has TRBV5-1 and TRBJ2-7; D might be TRBD1 (6 bases). V lost 3 bases to trimming and J lost 3 bases, with 10 bases between them. There are 13 residues in the CDR3. Germline assignment: CDR1 SGHRS and CDR2 YFSETQ. This chain's CDR3 is CASSSQGYYEQYF. For the CDR3, the DNA is TGCGCCAGCAGCTCACAGGGCTACTACGAGCAGTACTTC.

This chain connects TRBV4-2 to TRBJ2-3; 12 bases are shared with TRBD2. Losses at the gene ends were 0 bases for V and 3 bases for J; bases not matched to a gene: 7. Germline V gene sequence: CDR1 LGHNA, CDR2 YNFKEQ. The CDR3 has 18 residues. DNA of the CDR3: TGTGCCAGCAGCCAAGATCGGTCTAGCGGGAGGGAGACAGATACGCAGTATTTT. Residues: CASSQDRSSGRETDTQYF.